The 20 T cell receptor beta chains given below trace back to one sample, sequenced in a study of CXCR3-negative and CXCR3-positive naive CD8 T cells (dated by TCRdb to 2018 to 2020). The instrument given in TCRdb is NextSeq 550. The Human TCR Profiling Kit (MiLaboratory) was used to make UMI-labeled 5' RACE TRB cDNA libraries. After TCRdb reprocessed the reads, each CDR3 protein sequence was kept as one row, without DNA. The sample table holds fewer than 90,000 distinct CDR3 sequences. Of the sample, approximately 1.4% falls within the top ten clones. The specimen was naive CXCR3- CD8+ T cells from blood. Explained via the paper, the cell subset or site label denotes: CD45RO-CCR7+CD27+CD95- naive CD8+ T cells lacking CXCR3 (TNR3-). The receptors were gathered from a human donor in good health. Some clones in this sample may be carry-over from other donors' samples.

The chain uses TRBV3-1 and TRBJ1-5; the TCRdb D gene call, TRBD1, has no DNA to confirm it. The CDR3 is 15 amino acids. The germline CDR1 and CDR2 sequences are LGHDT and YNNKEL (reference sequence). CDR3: CASSPTPGDNQPQHF.

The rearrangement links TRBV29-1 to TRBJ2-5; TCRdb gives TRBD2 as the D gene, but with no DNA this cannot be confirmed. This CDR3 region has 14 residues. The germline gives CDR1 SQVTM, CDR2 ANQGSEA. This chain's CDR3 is CSVEGVEGGETQYF.

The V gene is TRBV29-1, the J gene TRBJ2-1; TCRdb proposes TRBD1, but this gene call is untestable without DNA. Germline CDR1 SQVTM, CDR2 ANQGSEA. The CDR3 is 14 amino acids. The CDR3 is CSVENPGTNNEQFF.

Here the CDR3 reads CSAMVWGGLASGNYNEQFF. The chain carries TRBV20-1 and TRBJ2-1; TCRdb outputs TRBD2, but without DNA this stays unchecked. This CDR3 spans 19 amino acids. The germline gives CDR1 DFQATT, CDR2 SNEGSKA (reference sequence).

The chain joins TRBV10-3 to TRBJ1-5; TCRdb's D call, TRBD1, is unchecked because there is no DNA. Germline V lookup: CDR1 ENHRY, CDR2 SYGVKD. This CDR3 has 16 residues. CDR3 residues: CAISEDPRQGNQPQHF.

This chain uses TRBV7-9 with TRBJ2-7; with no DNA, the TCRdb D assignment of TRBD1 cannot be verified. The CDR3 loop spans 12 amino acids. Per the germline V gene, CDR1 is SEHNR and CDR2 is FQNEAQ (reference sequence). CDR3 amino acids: CASSSPPHEQYF.

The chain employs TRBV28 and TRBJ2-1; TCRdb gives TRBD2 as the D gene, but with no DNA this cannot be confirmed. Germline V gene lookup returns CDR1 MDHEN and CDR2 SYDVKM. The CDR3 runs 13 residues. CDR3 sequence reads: CASPGLSYNEQFF.

The CDR3 region is CASSLGTGEETQYF. This chain uses TRBV11-2 with TRBJ2-5; with no DNA, the TCRdb D assignment of TRBD1 cannot be verified. CDR1 SGHAT and CDR2 FQNNGV come from the germline V gene. The length of the CDR3 is 14 residues.

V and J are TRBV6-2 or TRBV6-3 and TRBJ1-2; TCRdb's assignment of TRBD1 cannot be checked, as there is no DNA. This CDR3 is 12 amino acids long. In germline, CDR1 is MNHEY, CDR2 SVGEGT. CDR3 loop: CASSYGTYGYTF.

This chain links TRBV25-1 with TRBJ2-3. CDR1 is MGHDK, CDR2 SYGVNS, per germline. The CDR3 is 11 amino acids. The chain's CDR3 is CASSIDHTQYF.

CDR3 loop: CASTLVPYEQYF. V is TRBV27 and J is TRBJ2-7; the TCRdb D gene call, TRBD2, has no DNA to confirm it. Germline loops: CDR1 MNHEY, CDR2 SMNVEV (reference sequence). The CDR3 runs 12 residues.

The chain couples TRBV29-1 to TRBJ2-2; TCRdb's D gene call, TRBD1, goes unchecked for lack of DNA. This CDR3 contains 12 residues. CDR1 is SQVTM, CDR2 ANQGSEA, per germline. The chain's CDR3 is CSGFEGTGELFF.

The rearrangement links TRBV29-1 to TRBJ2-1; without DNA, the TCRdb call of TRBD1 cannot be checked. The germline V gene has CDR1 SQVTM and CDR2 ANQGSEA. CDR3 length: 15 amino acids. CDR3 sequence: CSVEEPGDSPGEQFF.

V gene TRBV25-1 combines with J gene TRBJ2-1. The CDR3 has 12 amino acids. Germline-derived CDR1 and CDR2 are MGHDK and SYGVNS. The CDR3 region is CASSAGVGEQFF. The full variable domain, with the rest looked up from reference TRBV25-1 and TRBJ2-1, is EADIYQTPRYLVIGTGKKITLECSQTMGHDKMYWYQQDPGMELHLIHYSYGVNSTEKGDLSSESTVSRIRTEHFPLTLESARPSHTSQYLCASSAGVGEQFFGPGTRLTVL.

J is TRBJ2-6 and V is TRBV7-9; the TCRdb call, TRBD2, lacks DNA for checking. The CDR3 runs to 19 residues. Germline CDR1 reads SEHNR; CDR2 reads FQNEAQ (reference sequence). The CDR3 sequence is CASSFVETSGGSGANVLTF.

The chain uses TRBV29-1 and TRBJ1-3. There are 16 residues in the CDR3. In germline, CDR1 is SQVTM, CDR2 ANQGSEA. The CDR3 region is CSVEDLHEHSGNTIYF.

Here the CDR3 reads CASSYEGLGETQYF. This chain joins TRBV6-6 and TRBJ2-5; the D gene TCRdb calls, TRBD1, cannot be checked with no DNA. Germline CDR1 reads MNHNY; CDR2 reads SVGAGI (reference sequence). The CDR3 extends over 14 amino acids.

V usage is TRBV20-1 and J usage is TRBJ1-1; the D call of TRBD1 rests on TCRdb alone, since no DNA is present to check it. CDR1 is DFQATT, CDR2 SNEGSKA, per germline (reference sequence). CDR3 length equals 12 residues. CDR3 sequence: CSASTGPTEAFF.

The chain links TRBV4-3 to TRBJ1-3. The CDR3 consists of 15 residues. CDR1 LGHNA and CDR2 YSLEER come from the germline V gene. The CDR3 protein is CASSQDRFSGNTIYF.

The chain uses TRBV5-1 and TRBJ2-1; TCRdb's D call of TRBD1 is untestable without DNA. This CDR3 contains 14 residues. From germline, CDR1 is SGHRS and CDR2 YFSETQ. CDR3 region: CASSLDRRENEQFF.